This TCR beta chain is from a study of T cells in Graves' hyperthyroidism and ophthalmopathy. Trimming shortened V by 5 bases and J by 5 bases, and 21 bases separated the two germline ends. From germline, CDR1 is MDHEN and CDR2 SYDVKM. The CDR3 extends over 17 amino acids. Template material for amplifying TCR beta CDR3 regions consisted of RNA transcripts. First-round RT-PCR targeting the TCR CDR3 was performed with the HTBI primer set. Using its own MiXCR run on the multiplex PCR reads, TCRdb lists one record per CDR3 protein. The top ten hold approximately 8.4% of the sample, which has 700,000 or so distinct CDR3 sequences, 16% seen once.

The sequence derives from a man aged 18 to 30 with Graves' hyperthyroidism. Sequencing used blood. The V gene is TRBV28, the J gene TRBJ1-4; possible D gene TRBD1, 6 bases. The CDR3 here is CASSVGARGGSNEKLFF. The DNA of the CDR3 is TGTGCCAGCAGTGTTGGGGCACGAGGGGGTTCAAATGAAAAACTGTTTTTT.